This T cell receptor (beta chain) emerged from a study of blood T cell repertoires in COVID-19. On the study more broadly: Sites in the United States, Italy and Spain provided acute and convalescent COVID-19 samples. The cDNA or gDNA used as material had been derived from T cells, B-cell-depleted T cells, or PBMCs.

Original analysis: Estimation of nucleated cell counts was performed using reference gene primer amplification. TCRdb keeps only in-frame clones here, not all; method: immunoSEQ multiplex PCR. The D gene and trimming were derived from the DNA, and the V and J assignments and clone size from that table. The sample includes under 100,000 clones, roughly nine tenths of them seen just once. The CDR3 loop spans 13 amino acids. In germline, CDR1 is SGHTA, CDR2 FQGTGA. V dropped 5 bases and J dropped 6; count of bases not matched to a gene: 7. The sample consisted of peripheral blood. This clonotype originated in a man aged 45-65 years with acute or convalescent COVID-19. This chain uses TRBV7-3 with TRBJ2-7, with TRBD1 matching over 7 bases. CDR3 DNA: TGTGCCAGCAGCGCAGACAGGGTCTCCGAGCAGTACTTC. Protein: CASSADRVSEQYF.